A selection of T cell receptor beta chains follows, all from one sample in a study of cytomegalovirus exposure and HLA in healthy donors. Clones were sequenced by immunoSEQ multiplex PCR, and TCRdb holds only the in-frame ones, with some missing. Here the sample spans about 140,000 clones, 55% to 80% being singletons. Input material: PBMCs. These receptors came from a middle-aged woman in good health and CMV-seronegative. The CDR3 runs from the conserved cysteine through the conserved F or W. Each record gives: CDR3 protein, CDR3 DNA, V gene, J gene, clone size, D gene. D genes are given only for firm matches. The size entry is marked missing in some rows and otherwise reads once, few, many or a size class.

CDR3: CASSIGTGEYTEAFF
DNA: TGTGCCAGCAGCATTGGGACAGGTGAATACACTGAAGCTTTCTTT
V: TRBV7-8
J: TRBJ1-1
size: NA
D: TRBD1

CDR3: CASSLDRGLNEKLFF
DNA: TGTGCCAGCAGCTTGGACAGGGGGCTAAATGAAAAACTGTTTTTT
V: TRBV7-8
J: TRBJ1-4
size: NA
D: TRBD1

CDR3: CASRDRGSYNSPLHF
DNA: TGTGCCAGTAGGGACAGGGGATCCTATAATTCACCCCTCCACTTT
V: TRBV19
J: TRBJ1-6
size: NA
D: TRBD1

CDR3: CASSQDPWTGGEQYF
DNA: TGCGCCAGCAGCCAAGATCCCTGGACAGGGGGCGAGCAGTACTTC
V: TRBV4-1
J: TRBJ2-7
size: once
D: TRBD1

CDR3: CASGRGAGLGYEQYF
DNA: TGTGCCAGCGGGCGGGGGGCAGGCCTTGGGTACGAGCAGTACTTC
V: TRBV6-5
J: TRBJ2-7
size: NA
D: TRBD2

CDR3: CASSYLSARANYGYTF
DNA: TGTGCCAGCAGTTACCTCTCCGCGAGGGCTAATTATGGCTACACCTTC
V: TRBV6-5
J: TRBJ1-2
size: NA
D: NA

CDR3: CASSYSRYREPYGYTF
DNA: TGTGCCAGCAGTTATTCCCGTTACAGGGAGCCTTATGGCTACACCTTC
V: TRBV6-5
J: TRBJ1-2
size: NA
D: NA

CDR3: CASSRGADAYEQYF
DNA: TGCGCCAGCAGCCGGGGGGCAGATGCCTACGAGCAGTACTTC
V: TRBV5-1
J: TRBJ2-7
size: NA
D: NA

CDR3: CASSNRGGNNEQFF
DNA: TGTGCCAGCTCGAATAGAGGGGGAAACAATGAGCAGTTCTTC
V: TRBV18
J: TRBJ2-1
size: NA
D: NA

CDR3: CASSQEAAGQPQHF
DNA: TGCGCCAGCAGCCAAGAAGCAGCAGGTCAGCCCCAGCATTTT
V: TRBV4-3
J: TRBJ1-5
size: NA
D: NA

CDR3: CASSQPGGSPLHF
DNA: TGTGCCAGCAGCCAACCGGGTGGATCACCCCTCCACTTT
V: TRBV4-2
J: TRBJ1-6
size: few
D: NA

CDR3: CASSAQTGGQQFF
DNA: TGTGCCAGCAGCGCTCAGACAGGGGGCCAACAGTTCTTC
V: TRBV14
J: TRBJ2-1
size: NA
D: TRBD1

CDR3: CASSANAGGYF
DNA: TGTGCCAGCAGCGCCAATGCAGGGGGGTACTTC
V: TRBV21-1
J: TRBJ2-7
size: NA
D: NA

CDR3: CASSLGGLTDTQYF
DNA: TGTGCCAGCAGCTTGGGGGGGCTAACAGATACGCAGTATTTT
V: TRBV11-3
J: TRBJ2-3
size: NA
D: NA

CDR3: CATSGLAAYNEQFF
DNA: TGCGCCACCTCGGGACTAGCTGCCTACAATGAGCAGTTCTTC
V: TRBV5-1
J: TRBJ2-1
size: NA
D: TRBD2

CDR3: CASSWGDRAAYEQYF
DNA: TGCGCCAGCAGCTGGGGGGACAGGGCTGCCTACGAGCAGTACTTC
V: TRBV5-1
J: TRBJ2-7
size: NA
D: TRBD1

CDR3: CATSRDNPLVGRAGELFF
DNA: TGTGCCACCAGCAGAGATAACCCCCTAGTTGGCCGGGCCGGGGAGCTGTTTTTT
V: TRBV15
J: TRBJ2-2
size: once
D: NA

CDR3: CASTGAEAGANVLTF
DNA: TGTGCCAGCACTGGTGCCGAGGCTGGGGCCAACGTCCTGACTTTC
V: TRBV6-1
J: TRBJ2-6
size: many
D: NA

CDR3: CASSQDRGDNEQFF
DNA: TGTGCCAGCAGCCAAGACAGGGGGGACAATGAGCAGTTCTTC
V: TRBV7-2
J: TRBJ2-1
size: NA
D: TRBD1

CDR3: CASSYEGVAYEQYF
DNA: TGTGCCAGCAGTTACGAGGGGGTAGCCTACGAGCAGTACTTC
V: TRBV28
J: TRBJ2-7
size: NA
D: NA

CDR3: CASSRAGGQGDTQYF
DNA: TGTGCCAGCAGCCGAGCGGGGGGGCAGGGAGATACGCAGTATTTT
V: TRBV9
J: TRBJ2-3
size: NA
D: TRBD2

CDR3: CASSFSQGSIARAFF
DNA: TGTGCCAGCAGCTTCTCTCAGGGCAGTATCGCCCGGGCTTTCTTT
V: TRBV7-8
J: TRBJ1-1
size: once
D: NA

CDR3: CASSSALEGSSFF
DNA: TGTGCCAGCAGCTCGGCGCTTGAGGGTTCGTCTTTCTTT
V: TRBV11-2
J: TRBJ1-1
size: NA
D: NA

CDR3: CSVEVTGLRKTFF
DNA: TGCAGCGTTGAGGTGACAGGCCTAAGGAAAACTTTCTTT
V: TRBV29-1
J: TRBJ1-1
size: NA
D: NA

CDR3: CASSLALAGDGELFF
DNA: TGCGCCAGCAGCTTGGCTCTAGCGGGGGACGGGGAGCTGTTTTTT
V: TRBV5-1
J: TRBJ2-2
size: NA
D: TRBD2

CDR3: CSVRPTEAFF
DNA: TGCAGTGTGAGGCCCACTGAAGCTTTCTTT
V: TRBV20-1
J: TRBJ1-1
size: NA
D: NA

CDR3: CASSLGSGGAGDTQYF
DNA: TGCGCCAGCAGCTTGGGTAGCGGGGGGGCCGGGGATACGCAGTATTTT
V: TRBV5-1
J: TRBJ2-3
size: NA
D: TRBD2

CDR3: CASSLTSGVGETQYF
DNA: TGTGCCAGCAGCCTTACTAGCGGGGTGGGGGAGACCCAGTACTTC
V: TRBV7-2
J: TRBJ2-5
size: NA
D: TRBD2

CDR3: CASSVDGGTDTQYF
DNA: TGTGCCAGCAGCGTAGACGGGGGCACAGATACGCAGTATTTT
V: TRBV11-2
J: TRBJ2-3
size: NA
D: NA

CDR3: CASAGELNTGELFF
DNA: TGCGCCAGCGCGGGGGAGCTAAACACCGGGGAGCTGTTTTTT
V: TRBV10-1
J: TRBJ2-2
size: NA
D: TRBD2

CDR3: CASSLDLLNYGYTF
DNA: TGTGCCAGCAGCTTAGACTTACTAAACTATGGCTACACCTTC
V: TRBV5-4
J: TRBJ1-2
size: NA
D: NA

CDR3: CASSLDFNSYNEQFF
DNA: TGTGCCAGCAGCTTAGACTTCAACTCCTACAATGAGCAGTTCTTC
V: TRBV7-8
J: TRBJ2-1
size: NA
D: NA

CDR3: CASSEYRGGLDTQYF
DNA: TGTGCCAGCAGTGAATATCGGGGGGGGCTTGATACGCAGTATTTT
V: TRBV25-1
J: TRBJ2-3
size: NA
D: TRBD2

CDR3: CASSLGQGFHSPLHF
DNA: TGTGCCAGCAGCCTCGGACAGGGGTTTCATTCACCCCTCCACTTT
V: TRBV11-2
J: TRBJ1-6
size: few
D: TRBD1

CDR3: CASSLQGFSTDTQYF
DNA: TGCGCCAGCAGCCTACAGGGCTTTAGCACAGATACGCAGTATTTT
V: TRBV5-1
J: TRBJ2-3
size: NA
D: NA

CDR3: CASSYVGGDTQYF
DNA: TGTGCCAGCAGTTACGTGGGGGGAGATACGCAGTATTTT
V: TRBV6-5
J: TRBJ2-3
size: once
D: NA

CDR3: CASSATGNQETQYF
DNA: TGTGCCAGCAGCGCGACAGGGAATCAAGAGACCCAGTACTTC
V: TRBV9
J: TRBJ2-5
size: NA
D: TRBD1

CDR3: CASSLAGGAYNEQFF
DNA: TGTGCCAGCAGCTTAGCGGGGGGTGCCTACAATGAGCAGTTCTTC
V: TRBV7-3
J: TRBJ2-1
size: once
D: TRBD2

CDR3: CASSPQGANYGYTF
DNA: TGTGCCAGCAGCCCACAGGGAGCTAACTATGGCTACACCTTC
V: TRBV7-3
J: TRBJ1-2
size: once
D: NA

CDR3: CASSQMTGLSYGYTF
DNA: TGCGCCAGCAGCCAAATGACAGGTCTGAGCTATGGCTACACCTTC
V: TRBV4-3
J: TRBJ1-2
size: NA
D: NA

CDR3: CASMTHQPQHF
DNA: TGTGCCAGCATGACACATCAGCCCCAGCATTTT
V: TRBV28
J: TRBJ1-5
size: once
D: NA

CDR3: CASSLGGRTGGHNEQFF
DNA: TGTGCCAGCAGCTTAGGAGGCCGGACAGGGGGCCACAATGAGCAGTTCTTC
V: TRBV11-3
J: TRBJ2-1
size: NA
D: TRBD1

CDR3: CASSSVEGGWYF
DNA: TGCGCCAGCAGCTCGGTCGAGGGGGGGTGGTATTTT
V: TRBV5-1
J: TRBJ2-3
size: once
D: NA

CDR3: CASSPGAGPSYEQYF
DNA: TGTGCCAGCTCCCCTGGGGCAGGGCCTTCCTACGAGCAGTACTTC
V: TRBV19
J: TRBJ2-7
size: NA
D: NA

CDR3: CASSLSTGQGYTF
DNA: TGTGCCAGCAGTTTATCGACAGGGCAAGGCTACACCTTC
V: TRBV27
J: TRBJ1-2
size: NA
D: TRBD1

CDR3: CASSSNEKLFF
DNA: TGCGCCAGCTCGTCTAATGAAAAACTGTTTTTT
V: TRBV4-3
J: TRBJ1-4
size: few
D: NA

CDR3: CASSLGTSGGTDTQYF
DNA: TGTGCCAGCAGCTTAGGGACTAGCGGGGGCACAGATACGCAGTATTTT
V: TRBV7-8
J: TRBJ2-3
size: NA
D: TRBD2

CDR3: CASSDALPGANVLTF
DNA: TGTGCCAGCAGTGACGCGCTCCCTGGGGCCAACGTCCTGACTTTC
V: TRBV2
J: TRBJ2-6
size: NA
D: NA

CDR3: CASSEQVLSYEQYF
DNA: TGTGCCAGCAGCGAACAGGTACTTTCCTACGAGCAGTACTTC
V: TRBV9
J: TRBJ2-7
size: NA
D: NA

CDR3: CASSWDRGKETQYF
DNA: TGCGCCAGCAGCTGGGACAGGGGGAAAGAGACCCAGTACTTC
V: TRBV5-1
J: TRBJ2-5
size: NA
D: TRBD1

CDR3: CASSQRGLTNEKLFF
DNA: TGTGCCAGCTCTCAAAGAGGTCTAACTAATGAAAAACTGTTTTTT
V: TRBV28
J: TRBJ1-4
size: NA
D: NA

CDR3: CASIETGDRSSYGYTF
DNA: TGTGCCAGCATAGAAACTGGGGACAGGTCGTCCTATGGCTACACCTTC
V: TRBV2
J: TRBJ1-2
size: NA
D: TRBD1

CDR3: CASSNRKNTEAFF
DNA: TGTGCCAGTAGCAACAGAAAGAACACTGAAGCTTTCTTT
V: TRBV19
J: TRBJ1-1
size: few
D: NA

CDR3: CATKRRGEAFF
DNA: TGTGCCACGAAAAGGCGCGGTGAAGCTTTCTTT
V: TRBV6-5
J: TRBJ1-1
size: few
D: NA